This is a list of T cell receptor beta chains from one sample in a study of T cell repertoires in ileal Crohn's disease. TCRdb's table, derived via immunoSEQ multiplex PCR, lists solely in-frame clones and lacks some. Of 8,500 to 13,000 clones in the sample, around 75% were seen once. Source material: ileal tissue. The receptors here all came from an adult with Crohn's disease. The conserved cysteine and the conserved F or W are not part of the CDR3 here. Fields, in order: V gene, J gene, CDR3 protein.

V: TRBV5-4; J: TRBJ2-3; CDR3: ASNSGGEDTQY
V: TRBV4-1; J: TRBJ1-1; CDR3: ASSRNVYEALAF
V: TRBV2; J: TRBJ1-5; CDR3: ASSGDRRANQPQH
V: TRBV14; J: TRBJ2-7; CDR3: ASSQGIRVYEQY
V: TRBV19; J: TRBJ1-2; CDR3: ATLTGNYGYT
V: TRBV5-6; J: TRBJ1-2; CDR3: ATRRVGGYT
V: TRBV7-2; J: TRBJ2-2; CDR3: ASSLVAGSGGELF
V: TRBV9; J: TRBJ1-2; CDR3: ASSRDSFYGYT
V: TRBV7-2; J: TRBJ1-1; CDR3: ASSTLGTGVGAF
V: TRBV15; J: TRBJ1-1; CDR3: ATSRDQNTEAF
V: TRBV27; J: TRBJ2-7; CDR3: ASSLLGGSYEQY
V: TRBV19; J: TRBJ1-1; CDR3: ASSIHGGGNTEAF
V: TRBV30; J: TRBJ2-4; CDR3: AWSVEGDIQY
V: TRBV10-1; J: TRBJ1-6; CDR3: ASSEGRDSPLH
V: TRBV4-1; J: TRBJ2-7; CDR3: ASSRSLNTGEQY
V: TRBV6-5; J: TRBJ1-1; CDR3: ASRVTGMNTEAF
V: TRBV27; J: TRBJ2-7; CDR3: ASSSGTTSYEQY
V: TRBV7-9; J: TRBJ1-2; CDR3: ASRSTGVYGYT
V: TRBV5-6; J: TRBJ1-4; CDR3: ASSLAGSEKLF
V: TRBV5-1; J: TRBJ1-2; CDR3: ASRGTGGFYT
V: TRBV29-1; J: TRBJ2-5; CDR3: SVEAGDKPY
V: TRBV6-1; J: TRBJ1-2; CDR3: ASSEVAENYGYT
V: TRBV6-1; J: TRBJ1-2; CDR3: ASSESAGYYYGYT
V: TRBV19; J: TRBJ1-4; CDR3: ASSMRSGGTEKLF
V: TRBV16; J: TRBJ1-4; CDR3: ASSPTGGGEKLF